Below are 7 T cell receptor beta chains sequenced from a single sample in a study of OX40 agonist ivuxolimab in advanced cancers. The repertoire was sequenced with immunoSEQ multiplex PCR; TCRdb's copy has only in-frame clones and lacks some. The sample includes 76,000 or so clones, 70% to 90% seen only once; the top ten take 10% to 15%. The material was CD4+ or CD8+ T cells sorted from blood, obtained in a trial of the OX40 agonist ivuxolimab. These receptors were collected from an adult with an advanced solid tumor such as melanoma, head and neck, liver or kidney cancer.

The gene calls are TRBV6-5 and TRBJ2-2; TRBD2 is a possible D gene (6 bases). The V end was cut by 1 base, the J end by 7 bases, with 16 bases between. Germline V gene sequence: CDR1 MNHEY, CDR2 SVGAGI. The CDR3 runs 16 residues. For the CDR3, the DNA is TGTGCCAGCAGTTACTGGAGGGGCGGGATTGGCGGGGAGCTGTTTTTT. This encodes CASSYWRGGIGGELFF.

The chain joins TRBV30 to TRBJ2-7, with TRBD1 matching over 9 bases. Germline CDR1 GTSNPN, CDR2 SVGIG (reference sequence). The V segment lost 3 bases and the J segment 2 bases; nucleotides outside the gene matches: 8. This CDR3 spans 15 amino acids. The CDR3 is CAWSRVGDRAYEQYF. The CDR3 DNA reads TGTGCCTGGAGCCGAGTAGGGGACAGGGCCTACGAGCAGTACTTC.

The chain is built from TRBV11-3 and TRBJ2-7, with D tentatively TRBD2 (6 bases). The CDR3 totals 15 residues. Germline V lookup: CDR1 SGHNT, CDR2 YENEEA. Trimming shortened V by 4 bases and J by 4 bases, and 17 bases separated the two germline ends. CDR3 DNA sequence: TGTGCCAGCAGCTCGGATGGACTAAAGGTTTACGAGCAGTACTTC. Translation gives CASSSDGLKVYEQYF.

J is TRBJ2-5 and V is TRBV27; 8 bases match TRBD1. Germline assignment: CDR1 MNHEY and CDR2 SMNVEV (reference sequence). The ends lost 5 bases at V and 3 bases at J; junction bases unmatched: 8. The CDR3 has 15 residues. CDR3 bases: TGTGCCAGCAGTCCCAGGGGGCGTGTAGAAGAGACCCAGTACTTC. Translation: CASSPRGRVEETQYF.

The V call is TRBV29-1, the J call TRBJ1-1, with TRBD1 matching over 8 bases. Germline V gene sequence: CDR1 SQVTM, CDR2 ANQGSEA. The CDR3 extends over 18 amino acids. With 1 base clipped from V and 4 bases from J, the junction kept 17 bases outside the gene matches. The CDR3 coding sequence is TGCAGCGTTGAAGGGAGTGGTTTGGGACAGGCCAGTGGCACTGAAGCTTTCTTT. It translates to CSVEGSGLGQASGTEAFF. The full variable domain, its missing parts supplied by reference TRBV29-1 and TRBJ1-1, is SAVISQKPSRDICQRGTSLTIQCQVDSQVTMMFWYRQQPGQSLTLIATANQGSEATYESGFVIDKFPISRPNLTFSTLTVSNMSPEDSSIYLCSVEGSGLGQASGTEAFFGQGTRLTVV.

The V and J genes are TRBV5-6 and TRBJ1-2; D remains unclear. CDR3 length: 15 amino acids. V lost 7 bases to trimming and J lost 4 bases, with 20 bases between them. Germline CDR1 SGHDT, CDR2 YYEEEE. The CDR3 sequence is CASGDDNSRTYGYTF. CDR3 DNA: TGTGCCAGCGGCGACGACAATAGTCGGACCTATGGCTACACCTTC.

The chain has TRBV25-1 and TRBJ1-2, with D unclear. Trimming cost V 4 bases and J 2 bases, with 17 bases left between them. Per germline, CDR1 MGHDK and CDR2 SYGVNS. CDR3 length: 16 amino acids. CDR3 coding DNA: TGTGCCAGCAGTGGACATTTCCAGAATTTGAACTATGGCTACACCTTC. Translation: CASSGHFQNLNYGYTF.